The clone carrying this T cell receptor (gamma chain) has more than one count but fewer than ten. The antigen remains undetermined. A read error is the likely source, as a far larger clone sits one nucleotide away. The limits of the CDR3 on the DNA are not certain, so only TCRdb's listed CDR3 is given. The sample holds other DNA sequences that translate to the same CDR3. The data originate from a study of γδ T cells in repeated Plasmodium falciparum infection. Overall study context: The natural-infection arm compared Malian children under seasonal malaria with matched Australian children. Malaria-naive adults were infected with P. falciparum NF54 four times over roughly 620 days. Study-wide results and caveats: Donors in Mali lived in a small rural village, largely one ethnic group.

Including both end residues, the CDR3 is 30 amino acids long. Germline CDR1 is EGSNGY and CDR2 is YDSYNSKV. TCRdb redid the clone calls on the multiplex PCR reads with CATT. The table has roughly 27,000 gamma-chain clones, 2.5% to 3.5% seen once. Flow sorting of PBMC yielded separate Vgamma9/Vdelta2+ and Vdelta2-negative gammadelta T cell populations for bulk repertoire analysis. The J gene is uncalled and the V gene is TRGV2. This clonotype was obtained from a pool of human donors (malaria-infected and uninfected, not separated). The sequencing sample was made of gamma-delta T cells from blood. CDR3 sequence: CATWDGAIRNSLAVEQHLLSQVSIGRIQHF.